This T cell receptor (beta chain) was obtained from a study of T cell repertoires in cytomegalovirus infection. Turning to the study itself: CMV infection plus the matching HLA type was flagged by public TCR beta signatures. Overall study findings and caveats: Summed frequency of public TCR beta families distinguished CMV carriers with the relevant HLA. The study found HLA-C-restricted CMV-specific TCR beta clonotypes dominating the ex vivo response.

In TCRdb, the reads were re-called with MiXCR into one record per CDR3 protein. This table has about 740,000 distinct CDR3 sequences, less than 40% appearing once. This clonotype was seen repeatedly, ten times or more. Its antigen is not known. The CDR3 runs 15 residues. Losses at the gene ends were 0 bases for V and 1 base for J; bases not matched to a gene: 0. CDR1 MDHEN and CDR2 SYDVKM come from the germline V gene. This TCR was recovered from a human donor in good health (CMV status not recorded). Some clones in this sample may be carry-over from other donors' samples. The V and J genes are TRBV28 and TRBJ1-1, with 9 nucleotides matching TRBD1. The specimen sequenced was PBMCs. The CDR3 spells CASSLWGQGNTEAFF. CDR3 coding DNA: TGTGCCAGCAGTTTATGGGGACAGGGGAACACTGAAGCTTTCTTT.